This T cell receptor (beta chain) was identified during a study of T-cell reconstitution after alpha-beta-depleted transplantation in children. This CDR3 comprises 13 residues. Germline CDR1 is SQVTM and CDR2 is ANQGSEA. The V gene lost 3 bases and the J gene lost 1 base, with 6 bases spanning the gap. Study-level findings and limits: Surviving recipient T cells and thymic progenitors underlay high day-60 TCRbeta diversity in some patients. Reports say that about two months after transplant, the alpha-beta T cells came out of several hundred graft clones that had expanded.

Researchers prepared the TCRbeta library using unique molecular identifiers, the study reports. TCRdb called the PCR reads again in MiXCR, with one record for every CDR3 protein. The table includes about 610,000 distinct CDR3 sequences, over 25% detected once. This clonotype was seen only a few times. What it recognizes is unknown. The chain joins TRBV29-1 to TRBJ2-2; D unclear. The sequence came from a boy younger than two with Wiskott-Aldrich syndrome, due to receive a stem cell transplant. Specimen: PBMCs, collected before TCRalphabeta/CD19-depleted stem cell transplant. CDR3 nucleotide sequence: TGCAGCGTTGATAAGGAGAACACCGGGGAGCTGTTTTTT. Its translation: CSVDKENTGELFF.